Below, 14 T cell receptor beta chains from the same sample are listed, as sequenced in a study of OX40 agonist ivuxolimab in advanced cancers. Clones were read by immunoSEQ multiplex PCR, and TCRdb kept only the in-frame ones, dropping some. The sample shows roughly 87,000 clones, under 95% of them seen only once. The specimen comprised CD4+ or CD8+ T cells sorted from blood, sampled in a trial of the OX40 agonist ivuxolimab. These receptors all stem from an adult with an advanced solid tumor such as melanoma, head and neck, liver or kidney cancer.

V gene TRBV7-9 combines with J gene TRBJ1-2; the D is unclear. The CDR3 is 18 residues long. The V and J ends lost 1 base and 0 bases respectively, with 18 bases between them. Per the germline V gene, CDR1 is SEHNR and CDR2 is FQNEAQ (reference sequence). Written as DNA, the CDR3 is TGTGCCAGCAGCTTAGGTCCAGGCCTTACATCCACTAACTATGGCTACACCTTC. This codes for CASSLGPGLTSTNYGYTF.

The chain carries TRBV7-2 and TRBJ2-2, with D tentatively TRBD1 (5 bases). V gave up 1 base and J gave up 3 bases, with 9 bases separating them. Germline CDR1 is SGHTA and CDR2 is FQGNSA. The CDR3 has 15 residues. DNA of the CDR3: TGTGCCAGCAGCTTAGGGCAGGGCTACACCGGGGAGCTGTTTTTT. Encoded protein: CASSLGQGYTGELFF.

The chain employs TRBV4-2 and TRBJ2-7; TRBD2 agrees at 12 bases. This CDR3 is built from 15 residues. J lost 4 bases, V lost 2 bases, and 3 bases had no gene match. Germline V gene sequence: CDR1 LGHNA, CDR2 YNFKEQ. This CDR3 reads CASSQSSGGAYEQYF. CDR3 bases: TGTGCCAGCAGCCAATCTAGCGGGGGGGCATACGAGCAGTACTTC.

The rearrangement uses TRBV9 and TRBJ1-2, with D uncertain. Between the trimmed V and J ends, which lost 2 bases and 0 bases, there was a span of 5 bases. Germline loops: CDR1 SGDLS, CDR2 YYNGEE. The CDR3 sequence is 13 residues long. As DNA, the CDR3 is TGTGCCAGCAGCGTCACATCTAACTATGGCTACACCTTC. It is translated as CASSVTSNYGYTF.

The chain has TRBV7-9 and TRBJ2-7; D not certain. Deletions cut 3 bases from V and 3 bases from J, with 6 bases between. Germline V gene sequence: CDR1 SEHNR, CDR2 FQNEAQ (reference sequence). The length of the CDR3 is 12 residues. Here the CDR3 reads CASSFKGYEQYF. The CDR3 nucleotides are TGTGCCAGCAGCTTTAAAGGCTACGAGCAGTACTTC.

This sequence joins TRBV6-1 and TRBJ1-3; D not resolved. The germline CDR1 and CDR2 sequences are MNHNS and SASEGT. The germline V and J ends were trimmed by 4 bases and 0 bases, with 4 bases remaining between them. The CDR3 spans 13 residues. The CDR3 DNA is TGTGCCAGCAGTGCCTACTCTGGAAACACCATATATTTT. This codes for CASSAYSGNTIYF.

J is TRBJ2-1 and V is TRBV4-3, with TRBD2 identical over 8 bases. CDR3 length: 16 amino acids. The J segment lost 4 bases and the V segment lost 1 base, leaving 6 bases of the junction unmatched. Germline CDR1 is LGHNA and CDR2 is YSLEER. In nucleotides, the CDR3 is TGCGCCAGCAGCCAAGCCACTAGCGGAGCTTACAATGAGCAGTTCTTC. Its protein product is CASSQATSGAYNEQFF.

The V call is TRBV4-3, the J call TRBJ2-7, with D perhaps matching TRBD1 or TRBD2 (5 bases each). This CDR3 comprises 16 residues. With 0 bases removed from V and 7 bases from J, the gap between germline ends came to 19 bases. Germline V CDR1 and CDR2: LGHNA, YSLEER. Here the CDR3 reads CASSQEERAEAGEQYF. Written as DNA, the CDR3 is TGCGCCAGCAGCCAAGAGGAGAGGGCCGAGGCAGGGGAGCAGTACTTC.

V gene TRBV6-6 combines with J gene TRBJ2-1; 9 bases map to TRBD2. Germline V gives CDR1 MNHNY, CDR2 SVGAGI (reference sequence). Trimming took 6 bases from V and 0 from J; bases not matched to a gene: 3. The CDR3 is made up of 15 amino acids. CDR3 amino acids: CASSAGGPSYNEQFF. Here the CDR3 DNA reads TGTGCCAGCAGCGCGGGAGGGCCCTCCTACAATGAGCAGTTCTTC.

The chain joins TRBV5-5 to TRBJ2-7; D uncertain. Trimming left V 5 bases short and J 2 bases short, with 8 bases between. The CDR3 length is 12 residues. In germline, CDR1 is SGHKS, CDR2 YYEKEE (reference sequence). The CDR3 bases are TGTGCCAGCAGACAAACCCCCTACGAGCAGTACTTC. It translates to CASRQTPYEQYF.

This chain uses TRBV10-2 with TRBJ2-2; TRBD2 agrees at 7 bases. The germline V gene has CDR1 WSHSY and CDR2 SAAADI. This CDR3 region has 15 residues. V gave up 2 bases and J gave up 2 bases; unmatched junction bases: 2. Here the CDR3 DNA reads TGCGCCAGCAGTGAGAGCGGGGCCAACACCGGGGAGCTGTTTTTT. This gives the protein CASSESGANTGELFF.

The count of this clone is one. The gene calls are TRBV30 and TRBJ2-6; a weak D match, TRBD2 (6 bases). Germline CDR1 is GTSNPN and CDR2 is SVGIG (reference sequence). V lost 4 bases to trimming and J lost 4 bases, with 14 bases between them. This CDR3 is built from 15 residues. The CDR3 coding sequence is TGTGCCTGGAACCCCCCGGGGGAGGGGGCCAACGTCCTGACTTTC. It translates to CAWNPPGEGANVLTF. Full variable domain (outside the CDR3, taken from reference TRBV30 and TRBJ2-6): SQTIHQWPATLVQPVGSPLSLECTVEGTSNPNLYWYRQAAGRGLQLLFYSVGIGQISSEVPQNLSASRPQDRQFILSSKKLLLSDSGFYLCAWNPPGEGANVLTFGAGSRLTVL.

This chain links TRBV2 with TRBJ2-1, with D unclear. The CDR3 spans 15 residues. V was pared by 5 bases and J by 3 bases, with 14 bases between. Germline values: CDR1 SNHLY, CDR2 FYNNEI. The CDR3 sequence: CASSLGKSYYNEQFF. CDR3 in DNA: TGTGCCAGCAGTTTAGGGAAGTCCTACTACAATGAGCAGTTCTTC.

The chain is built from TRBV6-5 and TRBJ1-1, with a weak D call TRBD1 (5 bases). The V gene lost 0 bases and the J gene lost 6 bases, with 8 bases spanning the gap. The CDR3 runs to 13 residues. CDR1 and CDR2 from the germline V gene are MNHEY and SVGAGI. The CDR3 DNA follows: TGTGCCAGCAGTTACTCACGGACACCTGAAGCTTTCTTT. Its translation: CASSYSRTPEAFF.